This T cell receptor (beta chain) came from a study of blood T cell repertoires in COVID-19. Study information: Sites in the United States, Italy and Spain provided acute and convalescent COVID-19 samples.

In the original analysis: From reference gene primer amplification, estimates of nucleated cell counts were derived. Clones were sequenced by immunoSEQ multiplex PCR, and TCRdb holds only the in-frame ones, with some missing. V and J calls and clone size come straight from that table; D and trimming were deduced from the DNA. The data contain some 400,000 clones, around 87% of them singletons. The CDR3 covers 14 residues. V lost 5 bases and J lost 3, with 11 bases in between. Germline V gene data show CDR1 as SGHTA and CDR2 as FQGNSA. Clinical history reported by participants formed the basis on which cohorts were assigned.

Sequencing input: PBMCs or T cells enriched from blood (not recorded which). The rearrangement links TRBV7-2 to TRBJ2-1; maybe TRBD1 (6 bases). The sequence was obtained from a man aged 25 to 40 who had recovered from COVID-19. Here the CDR3 DNA reads TGTGCCAGCAGCCCCGGACAGAACTACAATGAGCAGTTCTTC. The encoded protein is CASSPGQNYNEQFF.